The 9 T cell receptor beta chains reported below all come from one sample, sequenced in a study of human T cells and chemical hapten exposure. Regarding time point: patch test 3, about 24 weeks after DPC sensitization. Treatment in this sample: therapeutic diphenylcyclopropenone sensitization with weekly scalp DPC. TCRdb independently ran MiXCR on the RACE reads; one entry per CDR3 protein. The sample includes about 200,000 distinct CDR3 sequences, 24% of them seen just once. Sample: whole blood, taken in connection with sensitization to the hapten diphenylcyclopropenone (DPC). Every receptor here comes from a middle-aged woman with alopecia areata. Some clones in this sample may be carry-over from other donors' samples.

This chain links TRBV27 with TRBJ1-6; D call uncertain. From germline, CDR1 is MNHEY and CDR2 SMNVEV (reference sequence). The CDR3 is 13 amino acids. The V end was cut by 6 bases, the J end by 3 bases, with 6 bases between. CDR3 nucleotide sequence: TGTGCCAGCAGGTGGGGCTATAATTCACCCCTCCACTTT. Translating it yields CASRWGYNSPLHF.

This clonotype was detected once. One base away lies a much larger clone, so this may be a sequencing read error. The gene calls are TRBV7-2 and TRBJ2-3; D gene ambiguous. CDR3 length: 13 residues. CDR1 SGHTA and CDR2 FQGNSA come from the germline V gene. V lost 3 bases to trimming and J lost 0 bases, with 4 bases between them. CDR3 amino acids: CASSFGSTDTQYF. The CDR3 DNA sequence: TGTGCCAGCAGCTTCGGTAGCACAGATACGCAGTATTTT. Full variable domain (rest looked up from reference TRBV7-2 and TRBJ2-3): GAGVSQSPSNKVTEKGKDVELRCDPISGHTALYWYRQSLGQGLEFLIYFQGNSAPDKSGLPSDRFSAERTGGSVSTLTIQRTQQEDSAVYLCASSFGSTDTQYFGPGTRLTVL.

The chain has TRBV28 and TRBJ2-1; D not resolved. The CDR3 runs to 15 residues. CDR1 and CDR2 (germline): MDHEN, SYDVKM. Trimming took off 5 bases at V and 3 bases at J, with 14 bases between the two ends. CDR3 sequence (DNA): TGTGCCAGCAGTCCCCCGGGCCAGGACTACAATGAGCAGTTCTTC. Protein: CASSPPGQDYNEQFF.

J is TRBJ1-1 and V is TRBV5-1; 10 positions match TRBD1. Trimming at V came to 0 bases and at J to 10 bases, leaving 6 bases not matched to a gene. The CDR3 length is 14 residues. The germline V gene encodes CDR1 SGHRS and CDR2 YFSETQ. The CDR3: CASSLEGGTGAAFF. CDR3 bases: TGCGCCAGCAGCTTGGAAGGTGGGACAGGGGCAGCTTTCTTT.

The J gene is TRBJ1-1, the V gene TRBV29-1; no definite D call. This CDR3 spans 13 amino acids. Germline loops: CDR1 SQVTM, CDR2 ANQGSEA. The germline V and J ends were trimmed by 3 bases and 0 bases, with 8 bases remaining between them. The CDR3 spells CSVETSLNTEAFF. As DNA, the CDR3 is TGCAGCGTTGAGACAAGCTTGAACACTGAAGCTTTCTTT.

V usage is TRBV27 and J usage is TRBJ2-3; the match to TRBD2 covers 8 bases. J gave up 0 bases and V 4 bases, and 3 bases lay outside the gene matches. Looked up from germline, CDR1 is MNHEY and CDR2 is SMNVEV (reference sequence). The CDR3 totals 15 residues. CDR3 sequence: CASSSLAESTDTQYF. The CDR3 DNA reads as TGTGCCAGCAGTTCACTAGCGGAGAGCACAGATACGCAGTATTTT.

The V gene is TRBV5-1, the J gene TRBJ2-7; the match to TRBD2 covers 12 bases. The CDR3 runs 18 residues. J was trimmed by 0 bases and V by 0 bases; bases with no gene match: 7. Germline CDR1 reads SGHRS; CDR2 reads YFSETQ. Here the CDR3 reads CASSLEGLAGQSSYEQYF. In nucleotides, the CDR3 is TGCGCCAGCAGCTTGGAAGGACTAGCGGGGCAGAGCTCCTACGAGCAGTACTTC.

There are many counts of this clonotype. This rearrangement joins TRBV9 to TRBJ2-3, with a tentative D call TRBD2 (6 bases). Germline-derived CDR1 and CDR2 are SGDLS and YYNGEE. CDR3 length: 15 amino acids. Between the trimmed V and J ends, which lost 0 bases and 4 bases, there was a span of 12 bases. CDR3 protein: CASSVGGGTSDTQYF. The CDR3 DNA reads TGTGCCAGCAGCGTAGGTGGCGGGACTTCAGATACGCAGTATTTT.

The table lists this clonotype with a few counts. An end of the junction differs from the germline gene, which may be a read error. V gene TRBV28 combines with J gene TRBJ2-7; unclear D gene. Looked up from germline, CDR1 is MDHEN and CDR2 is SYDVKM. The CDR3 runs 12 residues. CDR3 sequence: CASSSGSSEQYF. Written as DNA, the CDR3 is TGTGCCAGCAGTTCAGGATCCTCCGAGCAGTACTTC. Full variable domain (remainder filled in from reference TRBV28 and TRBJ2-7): DVKVTQSSRYLVKRTGEKVFLECVQDMDHENMFWYRQDPGLGLRLIYFSYDVKMKEKGDIPEGYSVSREKKERFSLILESASTNQTSMYLCASSSGSSEQYFGPGTRLTVT.